This T cell receptor (beta chain) emerged from a study of cytomegalovirus exposure and HLA in healthy donors. The PCR had 60 Vbeta and 13 Jbeta primers. Only in-frame clones appear in the TCRdb table, and some are missing; sequencing was by immunoSEQ multiplex PCR. The sample records 140,000 to 150,000 clones, over 65% being singletons. The CDR3 sequence is 14 residues long. Trimming cost V 6 bases and J 5 bases; bases outside gene matches: 2. From germline, CDR1 is SGHTA and CDR2 FQGNSA. This receptor was taken from a man in his forties in good health and CMV-seropositive. What was sequenced was PBMCs. The V and J genes are TRBV7-2 and TRBJ2-2; TRBD2 agrees at 11 bases. Written as DNA, the CDR3 is TGTGCCAGCAGTAGGACTAGCGGGACCGGGGAGCTGTTTTTT. Its translation is CASSRTSGTGELFF.